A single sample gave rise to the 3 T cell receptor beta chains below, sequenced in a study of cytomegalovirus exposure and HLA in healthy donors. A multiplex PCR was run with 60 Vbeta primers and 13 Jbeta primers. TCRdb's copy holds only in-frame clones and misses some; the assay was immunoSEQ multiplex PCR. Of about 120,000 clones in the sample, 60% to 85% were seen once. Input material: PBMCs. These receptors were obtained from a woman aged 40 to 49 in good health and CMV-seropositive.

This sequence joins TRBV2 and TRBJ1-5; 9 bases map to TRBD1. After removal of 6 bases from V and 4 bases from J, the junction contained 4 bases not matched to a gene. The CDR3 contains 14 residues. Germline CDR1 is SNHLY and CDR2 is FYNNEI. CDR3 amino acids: CASSADRGNQPQHF. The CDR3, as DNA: TGTGCCAGCAGCGCTGACAGGGGGAATCAGCCCCAGCATTTT.

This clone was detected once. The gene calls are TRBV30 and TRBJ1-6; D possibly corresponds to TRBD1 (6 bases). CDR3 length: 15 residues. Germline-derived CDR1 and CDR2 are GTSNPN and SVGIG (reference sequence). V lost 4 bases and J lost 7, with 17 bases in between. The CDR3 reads CAWKLAGARNSPLHF. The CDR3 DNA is TGTGCCTGGAAGTTGGCGGGGGCGCGGAATTCACCCCTCCACTTT.

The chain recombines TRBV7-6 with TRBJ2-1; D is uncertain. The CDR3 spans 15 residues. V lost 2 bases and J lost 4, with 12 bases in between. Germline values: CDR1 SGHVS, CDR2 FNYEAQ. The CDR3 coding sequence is TGTGCCAGCAGCTTAATCGCGCCGAAATACAATGAGCAGTTCTTC. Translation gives CASSLIAPKYNEQFF.